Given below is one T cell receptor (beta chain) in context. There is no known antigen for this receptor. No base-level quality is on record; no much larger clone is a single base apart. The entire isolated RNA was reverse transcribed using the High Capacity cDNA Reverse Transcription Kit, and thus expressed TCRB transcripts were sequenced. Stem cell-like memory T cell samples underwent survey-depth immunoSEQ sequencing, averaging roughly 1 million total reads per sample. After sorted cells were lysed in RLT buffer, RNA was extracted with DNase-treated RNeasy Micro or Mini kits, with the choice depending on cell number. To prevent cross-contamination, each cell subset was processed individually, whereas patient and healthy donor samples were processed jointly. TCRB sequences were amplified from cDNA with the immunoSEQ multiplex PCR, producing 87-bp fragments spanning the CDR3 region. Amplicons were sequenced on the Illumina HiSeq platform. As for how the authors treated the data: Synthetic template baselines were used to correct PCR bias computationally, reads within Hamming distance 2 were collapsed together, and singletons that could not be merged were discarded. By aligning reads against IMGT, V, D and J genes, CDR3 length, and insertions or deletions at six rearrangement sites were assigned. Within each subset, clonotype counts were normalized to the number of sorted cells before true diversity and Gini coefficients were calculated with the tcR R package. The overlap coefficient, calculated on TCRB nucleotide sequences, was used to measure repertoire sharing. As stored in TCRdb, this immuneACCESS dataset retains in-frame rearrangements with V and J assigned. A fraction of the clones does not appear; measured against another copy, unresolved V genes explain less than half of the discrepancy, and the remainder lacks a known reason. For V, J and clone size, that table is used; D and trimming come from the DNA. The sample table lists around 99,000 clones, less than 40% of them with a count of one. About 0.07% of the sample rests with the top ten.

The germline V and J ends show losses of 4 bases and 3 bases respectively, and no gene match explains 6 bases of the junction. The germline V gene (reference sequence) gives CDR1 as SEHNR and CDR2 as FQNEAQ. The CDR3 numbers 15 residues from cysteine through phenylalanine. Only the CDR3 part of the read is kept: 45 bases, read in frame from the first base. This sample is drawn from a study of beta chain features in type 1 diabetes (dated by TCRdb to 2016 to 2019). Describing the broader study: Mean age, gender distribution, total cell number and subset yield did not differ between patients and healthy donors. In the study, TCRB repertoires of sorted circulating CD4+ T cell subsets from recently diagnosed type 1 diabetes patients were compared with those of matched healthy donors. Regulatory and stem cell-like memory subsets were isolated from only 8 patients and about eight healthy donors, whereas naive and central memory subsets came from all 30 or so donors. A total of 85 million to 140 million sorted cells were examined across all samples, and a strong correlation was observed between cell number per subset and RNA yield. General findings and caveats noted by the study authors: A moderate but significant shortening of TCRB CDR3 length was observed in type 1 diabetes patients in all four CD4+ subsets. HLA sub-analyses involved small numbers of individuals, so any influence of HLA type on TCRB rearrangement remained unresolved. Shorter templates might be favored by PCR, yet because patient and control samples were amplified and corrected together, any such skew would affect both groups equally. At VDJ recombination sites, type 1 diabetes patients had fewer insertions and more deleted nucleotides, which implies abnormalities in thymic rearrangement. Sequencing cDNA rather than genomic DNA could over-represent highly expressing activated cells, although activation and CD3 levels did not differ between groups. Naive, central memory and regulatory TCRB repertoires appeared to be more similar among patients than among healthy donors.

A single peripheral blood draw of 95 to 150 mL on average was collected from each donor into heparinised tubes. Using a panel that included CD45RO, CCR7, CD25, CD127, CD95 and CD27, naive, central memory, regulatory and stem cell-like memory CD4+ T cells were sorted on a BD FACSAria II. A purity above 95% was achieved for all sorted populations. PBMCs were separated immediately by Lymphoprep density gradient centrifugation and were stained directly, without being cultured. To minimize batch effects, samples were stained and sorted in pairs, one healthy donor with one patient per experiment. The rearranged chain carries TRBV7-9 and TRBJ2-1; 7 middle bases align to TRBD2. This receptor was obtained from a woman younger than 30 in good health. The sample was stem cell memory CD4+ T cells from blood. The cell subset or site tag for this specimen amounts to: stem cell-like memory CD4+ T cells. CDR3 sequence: CASSCGTTLYNEQFF. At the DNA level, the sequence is TGTGCCAGCAGCTGCGGGACTACCCTCTACAATGAGCAGTTCTTC.